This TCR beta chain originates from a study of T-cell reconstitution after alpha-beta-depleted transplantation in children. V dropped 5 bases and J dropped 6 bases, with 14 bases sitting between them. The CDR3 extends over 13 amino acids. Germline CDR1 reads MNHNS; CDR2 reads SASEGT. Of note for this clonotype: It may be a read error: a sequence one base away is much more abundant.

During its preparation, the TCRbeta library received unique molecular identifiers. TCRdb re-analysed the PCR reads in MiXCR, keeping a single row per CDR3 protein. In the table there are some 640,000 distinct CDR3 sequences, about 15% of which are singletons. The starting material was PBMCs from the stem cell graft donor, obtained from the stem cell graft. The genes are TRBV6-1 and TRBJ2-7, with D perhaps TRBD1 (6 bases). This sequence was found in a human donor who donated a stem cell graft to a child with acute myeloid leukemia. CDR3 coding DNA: TGTGCCAGCAGTCTTCACAGGGAGTTCGAGCAGTACTTC. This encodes CASSLHREFEQYF.